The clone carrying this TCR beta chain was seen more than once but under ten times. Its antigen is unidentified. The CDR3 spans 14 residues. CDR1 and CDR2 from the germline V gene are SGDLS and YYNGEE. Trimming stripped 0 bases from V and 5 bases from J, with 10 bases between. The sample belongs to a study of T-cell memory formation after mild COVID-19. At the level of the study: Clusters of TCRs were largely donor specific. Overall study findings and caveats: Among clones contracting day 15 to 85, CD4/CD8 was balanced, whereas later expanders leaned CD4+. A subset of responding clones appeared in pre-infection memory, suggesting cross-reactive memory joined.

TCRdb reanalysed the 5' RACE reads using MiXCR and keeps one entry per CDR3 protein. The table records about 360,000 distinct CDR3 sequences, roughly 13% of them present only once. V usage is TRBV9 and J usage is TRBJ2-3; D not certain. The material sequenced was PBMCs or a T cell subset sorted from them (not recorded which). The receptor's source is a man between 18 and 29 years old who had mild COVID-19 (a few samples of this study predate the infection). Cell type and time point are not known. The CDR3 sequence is CASSVEGLGDTQYF. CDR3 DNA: TGTGCCAGCAGCGTAGAGGGTCTGGGAGATACGCAGTATTTT.